One sample yielded the 23 T cell receptor beta chains listed below, sequenced in a study of beta chain features in type 1 diabetes. Study findings and constraints: A moderate, significant TCRB CDR3 shortening appeared in type 1 diabetes across four CD4+ subsets.

Antigen specificity for these receptors is unknown. Sequencing targeted expressed TCRB transcripts, as all isolated RNA had been reverse transcribed. The data were produced by immunoSEQ multiplex PCR, yet TCRdb's version contains in-frame clones alone and is incomplete. The table shows about 180,000 clones, with roughly 8% occurring only once. Sequencing was carried out using central memory CD4+ T cells from blood. The receptors were sampled from a man between 18 and 29 years old with type 1 diabetes.

This clone has more than one count but fewer than ten. The chain joins TRBV27 to TRBJ2-7; perhaps TRBD2 as D (5 bases). V gave up 3 bases and J gave up 1 base, with 19 bases separating them. CDR1 and CDR2 from the germline V gene are MNHEY and SMNVEV (reference sequence). The CDR3 loop spans 17 amino acids. The CDR3 sequence: CASSFEWSSAGSYEQYF. The CDR3 DNA follows: TGTGCCAGCAGTTTCGAGTGGAGCTCCGCGGGTTCCTACGAGCAGTACTTC.

There are many counts of this clone. This specimen includes other DNA sequences encoding the same CDR3. The DNA of the CDR3 is TGTGCCAGCAGCTTAGATCTCACAGGGAGGGAGGAGACCCAGTACTTC. Its protein is CASSLDLTGREETQYF. The chain links TRBV7-9 to TRBJ2-5; D is perhaps TRBD2 (7 bases). The CDR3 loop spans 16 amino acids. With 1 base removed from V and 5 bases from J, the gap between germline ends came to 17 bases. From germline, CDR1 is SEHNR and CDR2 FQNEAQ (reference sequence).

As regards this clone: Other DNA sequences of this sample code for an identical CDR3. V usage is TRBV7-9 and J usage is TRBJ1-3; 7 positions agree with TRBD1. Germline V gene lookup returns CDR1 SEHNR and CDR2 FQNEAQ (reference sequence). The ends lost 4 bases at V and 1 base at J; junction bases unmatched: 4. This CDR3 comprises 15 residues. The CDR3 coding sequence is TGTGCCAGCAGCTCCAGGGGGAATTCTGGAAACACCATATATTTT. Translated, it gives CASSSRGNSGNTIYF.

This clone was recorded a few times. Other DNA variants within this sample encode the same CDR3. The chain joins TRBV9 to TRBJ2-3; 7 bases agree with TRBD2. The CDR3 contains 14 residues. Germline CDR1 reads SGDLS; CDR2 reads YYNGEE. J lost 1 base, V lost 7 bases, and 6 bases had no gene match. The CDR3 protein is CASGRAGGTDTQYF. The DNA for the CDR3 is TGTGCCAGCGGCCGGGCGGGGGGCACAGATACGCAGTATTTT.

The chain employs TRBV5-1 and TRBJ2-7; 7 nucleotides line up with TRBD2. Germline trimming cut 3 bases from V and 0 bases from J; bases unmatched to any gene: 3. This CDR3 is built from 14 residues. From germline, CDR1 is SGHRS and CDR2 YFSETQ. The CDR3 DNA follows: TGCGCCAGCAGCTCGACTAGCCCCTCCTACGAGCAGTACTTC. Translated: CASSSTSPSYEQYF. Full variable domain (rest looked up from reference TRBV5-1 and TRBJ2-7): KAGVTQTPRYLIKTRGQQVTLSCSPISGHRSVSWYQQTPGQGLQFLFEYFSETQRNKGNFPGRFSGRQFSNSRSEMNVSTLELGDSALYLCASSSTSPSYEQYFGPGTRLTVT.

The V gene is TRBV30, the J gene TRBJ2-3; TRBD2 matches 10 bases. The CDR3 has 16 amino acids. V shed 5 bases, J shed 3 bases, and the junction held 11 bases outside the gene matches. Looked up from germline, CDR1 is GTSNPN and CDR2 is SVGIG (reference sequence). The CDR3 loop reads CAWSLGSSGRTDTQYF. The DNA for the CDR3 is TGTGCCTGGTCTTTAGGGTCTAGCGGGAGAACAGATACGCAGTATTTT.

This clone has just a few counts. The chain employs TRBV7-2 and TRBJ2-5; 8 bases are shared with TRBD2. Germline V lookup: CDR1 SGHTA, CDR2 FQGNSA. Trimming cost V 1 base and J 5 bases; bases outside gene matches: 6. The CDR3 runs to 15 residues. The CDR3 region is CASSLGVSGAETQYF. CDR3 sequence (DNA): TGTGCCAGCAGCTTAGGAGTTAGCGGGGCTGAGACCCAGTACTTC.

A few counts support this clone. The chain combines TRBV19 with TRBJ1-5, with 8 bases fitting TRBD1. V dropped 0 bases and J dropped 6; count of bases not matched to a gene: 4. The length of the CDR3 is 15 residues. CDR1 is LNHDA, CDR2 SQIVND, per germline (reference sequence). CDR3: CASSIETGVGQPQHF. The CDR3 coding sequence is TGTGCCAGTAGTATAGAGACAGGGGTGGGTCAGCCCCAGCATTTT.

The rearrangement links TRBV7-2 to TRBJ1-2, with 10 bases aligning to TRBD1. CDR1 is SGHTA and CDR2 is FQGNSA in the germline V gene. This CDR3 comprises 15 residues. After removal of 5 bases from V and 4 bases from J, the junction contained 7 bases not matched to a gene. The CDR3 is CASSKPGQGSYGYTF. CDR3 nucleotides: TGTGCCAGCAGCAAGCCGGGACAGGGGAGCTATGGCTACACCTTC.

The V gene is TRBV2, the J gene TRBJ2-1, with 8 nucleotides matching TRBD2. Germline V gives CDR1 SNHLY, CDR2 FYNNEI. This CDR3 comprises 17 residues. Trimming took 6 bases from V and 4 from J; bases not matched to a gene: 14. Written as DNA, the CDR3 is TGTGCCAGCAGCCCCGGAGGTTTCCGGGGGGGATACAATGAGCAGTTCTTC. Its protein product is CASSPGGFRGGYNEQFF.

This chain connects TRBV18 to TRBJ2-1; TRBD1 is a possible D gene (5 bases). The CDR3 extends over 16 amino acids. Trimming pared 5 bases from V and 1 base from J, leaving 15 bases between. Germline assignment: CDR1 KGHSH and CDR2 LQKENI. The CDR3 sequence is CASSSGGQGSYNEQFF. CDR3 DNA sequence: TGTGCCAGCTCAAGTGGTGGGCAGGGTTCCTACAATGAGCAGTTCTTC.

In nucleotides, the CDR3 is TGCAGCGCCGGGACAGTCCTCGGAGTCGCCGAGCAGTACTTC. Its translation: CSAGTVLGVAEQYF. This chain links TRBV29-1 with TRBJ2-7, with 7 bases that match TRBD1. V was clipped by 7 bases and J by 6 bases; unmatched bases: 15. The CDR3 is 14 amino acids. CDR1 and CDR2 (germline): SQVTM, ANQGSEA.

This clone came up a few times. The rearrangement joins TRBV2 to TRBJ1-2; 8 nucleotides agree with TRBD1. The V gene end was trimmed by 2 bases and the J gene end by 8 bases; junction bases not matched to a gene: 4. This CDR3 region has 13 residues. CDR1 and CDR2 from the germline V gene are SNHLY and FYNNEI. Here the CDR3 DNA reads TGTGCCAGCAGTGAATGGACAGGGTACGGCTACACCTTC. Encoded protein: CASSEWTGYGYTF.

The rearrangement links TRBV19 to TRBJ1-5; D may be TRBD1 (5 bases). This CDR3 has 15 amino acids. Looked up from germline, CDR1 is LNHDA and CDR2 is SQIVND (reference sequence). The germline V and J ends were trimmed by 8 bases and 4 bases, with 18 bases remaining between them. The CDR3 protein is CASGRNGGTNQPQHF. CDR3 sequence (DNA): TGTGCCAGTGGTAGGAACGGAGGGACTAATCAGCCCCAGCATTTT. The full variable domain, rest sourced from reference TRBV19 and TRBJ1-5, is DGGITQSPKYLFRKEGQNVTLSCEQNLNHDAMYWYRQDPGQGLRLIYYSQIVNDFQKGDIAEGYSVSREKKESFPLTVTSAQKNPTAFYLCASGRNGGTNQPQHFGDGTRLSIL.

The J gene is TRBJ2-3, the V gene TRBV6-1; possible D gene TRBD2, 5 bases. Trimming stripped 3 bases from V and 4 bases from J, with 14 bases between. Germline-derived CDR1 and CDR2 are MNHNS and SASEGT. This CDR3 has 15 residues. CDR3 amino acids: CASSEERLRADTQYF. The CDR3 DNA follows: TGTGCCAGCAGTGAGGAGAGATTGAGGGCAGATACGCAGTATTTT.

The V gene is TRBV9, the J gene TRBJ2-5; D is possibly TRBD2 (7 bases). From germline, CDR1 is SGDLS and CDR2 YYNGEE. This CDR3 is built from 15 residues. The V end was cut by 3 bases, the J end by 9 bases, with 21 bases between. In DNA, the CDR3 is TGTGCCAGCAGCGAGGCCCCCGCGGGGGCCGGGGCCCAGTACTTC. The encoded protein is CASSEAPAGAGAQYF.

Only a few counts were recorded for this clone. As DNA, the CDR3 is TGTGCCAGCAGCCAAGCGAGTCAGCAGTACTTC. It codes for CASSQASQQYF. The rearrangement joins TRBV14 to TRBJ2-7, with D unresolved. The V gene lost 1 base and the J gene lost 8 bases, with 6 bases spanning the gap. CDR1 is SGHDN, CDR2 FVKESK, per germline. The CDR3 consists of 11 residues. Drawing the rest from reference TRBV14 and TRBJ2-7, the complete variable domain is EAGVTQFPSHSVIEKGQTVTLRCDPISGHDNLYWYRRVMGKEIKFLLHFVKESKQDESGMPNNRFLAERTGGTYSTLKVQPAELEDSGVYFCASSQASQQYFGPGTRLTVT.

The chain employs TRBV5-6 and TRBJ2-7, with 7 nucleotides matching TRBD2. V dropped 6 bases and J dropped 0; count of bases not matched to a gene: 6. Germline CDR1 SGHDT, CDR2 YYEEEE. The CDR3 contains 14 residues. As DNA, the CDR3 is TGTGCCAGCATCGGCCAGCGGGGCTCCTACGAGCAGTACTTC. This encodes CASIGQRGSYEQYF.

This clone has only a few counts. The CDR3 is CASSLRQISYEQYF. CDR3 DNA sequence: TGTGCCAGCAGCCTACGACAGATCTCCTACGAGCAGTACTTC. V usage is TRBV7-2 and J usage is TRBJ2-7; tentatively, D is TRBD1 (5 bases). CDR3 size: 14 residues. CDR1 is SGHTA and CDR2 is FQGNSA in the germline V gene. Trimming took off 5 bases at V and 0 bases at J, with 11 bases between the two ends.

This clone was found once. Here the CDR3 reads CASSLSQRYNEQFF. CDR3 nucleotide sequence: TGTGCCAGCAGCTTGAGTCAGCGGTACAATGAGCAGTTCTTC. The rearrangement joins TRBV5-4 to TRBJ2-1; D might be TRBD2 (5 bases). This CDR3 is built from 14 residues. Germline V lookup: CDR1 SGHNT, CDR2 YYREEE (reference sequence). Deletions cut 1 base from V and 4 bases from J, with 9 bases between.

This clone has only a few counts. This sequence joins TRBV5-1 and TRBJ2-3; maybe TRBD2 (5 bases). CDR1 and CDR2 (germline): SGHRS, YFSETQ. The CDR3 loop spans 16 amino acids. Trimming stripped 0 bases from V and 6 bases from J, with 17 bases between. CDR3 loop: CASSLGYNRRADTQYF. Here the CDR3 DNA reads TGCGCCAGCAGCTTGGGCTACAATCGGCGGGCTGATACGCAGTATTTT. Using reference TRBV5-1 and TRBJ2-3 for the parts outside the CDR3, the full variable domain is KAGVTQTPRYLIKTRGQQVTLSCSPISGHRSVSWYQQTPGQGLQFLFEYFSETQRNKGNFPGRFSGRQFSNSRSEMNVSTLELGDSALYLCASSLGYNRRADTQYFGPGTRLTVL.

The V and J genes are TRBV2 and TRBJ2-7; 9 nucleotides align to TRBD1. With 5 bases clipped from V and 3 bases from J, the junction kept 5 bases outside the gene matches. CDR3 length: 14 residues. Per the germline V gene, CDR1 is SNHLY and CDR2 is FYNNEI. The CDR3 DNA sequence: TGTGCCAGCAGTCCCCAGACAGGGGGCTACGAGCAGTACTTC. Translating gives CASSPQTGGYEQYF.

This CDR3 reads CASSGGRGDEKLFF. The CDR3 coding sequence is TGTGCCAGCAGCGGAGGGCGTGGTGATGAAAAACTGTTTTTT. This chain links TRBV9 with TRBJ1-4; D is uncertain. This CDR3 is built from 14 residues. In germline, CDR1 is SGDLS, CDR2 YYNGEE. V lost 3 bases and J lost 6, with 12 bases in between. Supplemented by reference TRBV9 and TRBJ1-4, the full variable domain reads DSGVTQTPKHLITATGQRVTLRCSPRSGDLSVYWYQQSLDQGLQFLIQYYNGEERAKGNILERFSAQQFPDLHSELNLSSLELGDSALYFCASSGGRGDEKLFFGSGTQLSVL.